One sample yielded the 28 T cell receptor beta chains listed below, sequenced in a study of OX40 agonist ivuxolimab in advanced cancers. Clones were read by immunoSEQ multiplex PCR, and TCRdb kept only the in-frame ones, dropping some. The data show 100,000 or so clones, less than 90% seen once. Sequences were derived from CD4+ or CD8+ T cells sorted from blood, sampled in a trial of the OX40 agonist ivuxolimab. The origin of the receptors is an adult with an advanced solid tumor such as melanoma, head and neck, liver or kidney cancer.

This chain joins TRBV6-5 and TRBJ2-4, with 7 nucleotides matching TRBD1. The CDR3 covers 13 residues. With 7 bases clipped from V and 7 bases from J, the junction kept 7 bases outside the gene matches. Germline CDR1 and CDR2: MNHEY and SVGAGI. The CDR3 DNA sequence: TGTGCCAGCAAAAAGACAGGGACCAACATTCAGTACTTC. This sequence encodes CASKKTGTNIQYF.

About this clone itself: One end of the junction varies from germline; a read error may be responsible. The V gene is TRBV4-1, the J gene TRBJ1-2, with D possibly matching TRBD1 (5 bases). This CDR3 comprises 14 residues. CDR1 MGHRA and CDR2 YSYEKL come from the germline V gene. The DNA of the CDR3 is TGCGCCAGCAGCCAAGAAGGGACGCCGGTTGACTTGGCCTTC. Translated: CASSQEGTPVDLAF.

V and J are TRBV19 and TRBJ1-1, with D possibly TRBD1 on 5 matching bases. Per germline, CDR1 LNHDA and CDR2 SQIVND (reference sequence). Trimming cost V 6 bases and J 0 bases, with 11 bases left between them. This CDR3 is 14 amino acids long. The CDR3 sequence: CASRGDRLNTEAFF. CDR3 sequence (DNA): TGTGCCAGTAGGGGGGACCGTTTGAACACTGAAGCTTTCTTT.

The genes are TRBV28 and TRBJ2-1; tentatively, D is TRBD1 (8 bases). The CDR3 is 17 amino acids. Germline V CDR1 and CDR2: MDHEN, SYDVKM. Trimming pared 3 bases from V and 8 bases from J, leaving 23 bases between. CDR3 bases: TGTGCCAGCAGTTTTAACGTTTTTTACAGGGGGAGGGATGAGCAGTTCTTC. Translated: CASSFNVFYRGRDEQFF.

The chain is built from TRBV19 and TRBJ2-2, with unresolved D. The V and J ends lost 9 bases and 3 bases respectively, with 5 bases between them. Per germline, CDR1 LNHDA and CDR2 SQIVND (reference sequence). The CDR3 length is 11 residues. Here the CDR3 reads CASTYTGELFF. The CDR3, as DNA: TGTGCCAGCACTTACACCGGGGAGCTGTTTTTT.

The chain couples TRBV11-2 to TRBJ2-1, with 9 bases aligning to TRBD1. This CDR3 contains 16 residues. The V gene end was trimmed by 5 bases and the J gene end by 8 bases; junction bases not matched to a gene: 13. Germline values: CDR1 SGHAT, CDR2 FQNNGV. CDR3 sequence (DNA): TGTGCCAGCAGCCTCCGACGGGACAGGGTTCTTGATGAGCAGTTCTTC. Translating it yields CASSLRRDRVLDEQFF.

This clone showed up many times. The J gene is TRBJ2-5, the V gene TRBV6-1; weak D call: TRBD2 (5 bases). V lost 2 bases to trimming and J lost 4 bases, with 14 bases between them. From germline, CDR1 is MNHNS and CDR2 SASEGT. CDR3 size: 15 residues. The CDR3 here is CASSEQISEAETQYF. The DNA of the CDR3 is TGTGCCAGCAGTGAACAGATTAGCGAGGCAGAGACCCAGTACTTC.

CDR3 DNA: TGTGCCAGTAGTTTTACAGGGAGCTCCTACAATGAGCAGTTCTTC. This codes for CASSFTGSSYNEQFF. The rearrangement links TRBV19 to TRBJ2-1, with a possible D match to TRBD1 (6 bases). The CDR3 consists of 15 residues. Germline-derived CDR1 and CDR2 are LNHDA and SQIVND (reference sequence). Trimming left V 5 bases short and J 0 bases short, with 11 bases between.

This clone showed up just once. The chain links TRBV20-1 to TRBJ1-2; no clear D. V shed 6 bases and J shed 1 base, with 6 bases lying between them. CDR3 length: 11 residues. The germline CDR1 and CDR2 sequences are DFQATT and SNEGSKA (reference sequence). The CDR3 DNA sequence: TGCAGTGCCCTTATTAACTATGGCTACACCTTC. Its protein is CSALINYGYTF.

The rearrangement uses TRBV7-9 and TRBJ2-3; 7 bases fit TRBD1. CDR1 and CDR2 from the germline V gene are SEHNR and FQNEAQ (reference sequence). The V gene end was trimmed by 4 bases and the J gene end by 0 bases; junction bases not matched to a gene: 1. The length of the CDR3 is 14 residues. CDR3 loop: CASSWTGSTDTQYF. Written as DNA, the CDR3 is TGTGCCAGCAGCTGGACAGGTAGCACAGATACGCAGTATTTT.

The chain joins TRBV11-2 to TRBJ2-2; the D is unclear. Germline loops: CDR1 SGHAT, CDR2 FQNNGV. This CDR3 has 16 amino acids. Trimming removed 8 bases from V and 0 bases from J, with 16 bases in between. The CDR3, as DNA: TGTGCCAGCGAAACTCACGGGCTTTCGAACACCGGGGAGCTGTTTTTT. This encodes CASETHGLSNTGELFF.

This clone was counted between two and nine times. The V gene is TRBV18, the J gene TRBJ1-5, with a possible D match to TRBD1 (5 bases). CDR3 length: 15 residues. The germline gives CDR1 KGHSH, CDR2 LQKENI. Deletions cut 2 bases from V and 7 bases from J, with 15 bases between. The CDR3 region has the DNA TGTGCCAGCTCACCAGGCGCGGGGGAACAGCAGCCCCAGCATTTT. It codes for CASSPGAGEQQPQHF.

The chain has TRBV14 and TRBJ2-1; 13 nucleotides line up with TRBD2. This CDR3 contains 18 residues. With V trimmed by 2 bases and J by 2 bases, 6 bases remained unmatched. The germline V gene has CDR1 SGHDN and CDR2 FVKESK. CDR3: CASSQSRGLAGAYNEQFF. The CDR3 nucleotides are TGTGCCAGCAGCCAAAGCCGTGGACTAGCGGGAGCCTACAATGAGCAGTTCTTC.

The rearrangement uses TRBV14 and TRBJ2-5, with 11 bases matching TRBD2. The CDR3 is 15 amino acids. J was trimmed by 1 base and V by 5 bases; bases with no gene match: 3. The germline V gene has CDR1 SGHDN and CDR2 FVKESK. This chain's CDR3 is CASSSGTSGQETQYF. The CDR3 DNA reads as TGTGCCAGCAGCTCCGGGACTAGCGGCCAAGAGACCCAGTACTTC.

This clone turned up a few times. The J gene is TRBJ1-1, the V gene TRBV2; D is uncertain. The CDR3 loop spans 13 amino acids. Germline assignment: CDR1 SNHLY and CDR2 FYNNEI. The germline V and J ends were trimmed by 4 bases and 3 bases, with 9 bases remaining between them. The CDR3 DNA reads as TGTGCCAGCAGTGTAAATAGGGACACTGAAGCTTTCTTT. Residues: CASSVNRDTEAFF.

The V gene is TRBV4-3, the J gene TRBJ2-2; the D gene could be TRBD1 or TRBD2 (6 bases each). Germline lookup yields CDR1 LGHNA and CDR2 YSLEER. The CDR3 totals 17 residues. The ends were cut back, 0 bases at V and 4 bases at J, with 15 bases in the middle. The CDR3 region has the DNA TGCGCCAGCAGCCAAGATCATAGGAGGGGGAGCACCGGGGAGCTGTTTTTT. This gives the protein CASSQDHRRGSTGELFF.

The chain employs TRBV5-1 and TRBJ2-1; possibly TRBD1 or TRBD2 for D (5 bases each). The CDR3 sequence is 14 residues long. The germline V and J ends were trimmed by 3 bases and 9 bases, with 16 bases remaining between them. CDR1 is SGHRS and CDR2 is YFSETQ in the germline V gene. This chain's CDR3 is CASSWGIERGEQFF. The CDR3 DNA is TGCGCCAGCAGCTGGGGGATAGAACGGGGTGAGCAGTTCTTC.

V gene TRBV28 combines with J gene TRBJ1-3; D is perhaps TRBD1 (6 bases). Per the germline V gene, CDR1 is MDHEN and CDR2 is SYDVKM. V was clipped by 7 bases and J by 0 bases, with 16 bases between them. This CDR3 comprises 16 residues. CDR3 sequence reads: CASTSHGGGSGNTIYF. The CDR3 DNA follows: TGTGCCAGCACTTCCCATGGGGGCGGCTCTGGAAACACCATATATTTT.

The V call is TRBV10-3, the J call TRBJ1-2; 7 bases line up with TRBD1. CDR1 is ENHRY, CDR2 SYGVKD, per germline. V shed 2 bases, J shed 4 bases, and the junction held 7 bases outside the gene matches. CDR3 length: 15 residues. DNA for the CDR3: TGTGCCATCAGTGAGATCGGGGACAGTGGCTATGGCTACACCTTC. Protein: CAISEIGDSGYGYTF.

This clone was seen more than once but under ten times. Here the CDR3 DNA reads TGTGCCAGCAGTTCCCCAGGGTTGCTGGGCGAGCAGTACTTC. This translates into CASSSPGLLGEQYF. V gene TRBV6-7 combines with J gene TRBJ2-7, with D perhaps matching TRBD1 (5 bases). TRBV6-7 belongs to the ORF category, with a function that is uncertain. CDR3 length: 14 amino acids. The ends were cut back, 4 bases at V and 6 bases at J, with 16 bases in the middle.

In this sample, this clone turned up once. CDR3 in amino acids: CASSLTSGGGRATDTQYF. The DNA for the CDR3 is TGTGCCAGCTCACTCACTAGCGGGGGAGGTCGGGCCACAGATACGCAGTATTTT. This chain joins TRBV18 and TRBJ2-3; TRBD2 matches 11 bases. The CDR3 is made up of 18 amino acids. Germline loops: CDR1 KGHSH, CDR2 LQKENI. V dropped 4 bases and J dropped 2; count of bases not matched to a gene: 11.

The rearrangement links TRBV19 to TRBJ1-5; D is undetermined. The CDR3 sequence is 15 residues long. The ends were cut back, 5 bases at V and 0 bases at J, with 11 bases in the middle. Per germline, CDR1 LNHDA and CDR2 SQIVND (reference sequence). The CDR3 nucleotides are TGTGCCAGTAGTGTCGGGATGTATAGCAATCAGCCCCAGCATTTT. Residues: CASSVGMYSNQPQHF.

Here the CDR3 reads CASSPGHQETQYF. The CDR3, as DNA: TGCGCCAGCAGCCCGGGACACCAAGAGACCCAGTACTTC. The chain combines TRBV10-1 with TRBJ2-5; D possibly matches TRBD1 or TRBD2 (5 bases each). Germline CDR1 WNHNN, CDR2 SYGVQD (reference sequence). With 6 bases removed from V and 0 bases from J, the gap between germline ends came to 8 bases. The CDR3 is 13 amino acids.

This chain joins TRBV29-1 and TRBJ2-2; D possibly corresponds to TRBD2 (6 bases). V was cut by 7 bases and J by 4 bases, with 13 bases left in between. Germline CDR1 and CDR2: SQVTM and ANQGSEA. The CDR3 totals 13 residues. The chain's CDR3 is CSAGTWVTGELFF. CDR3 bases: TGCAGCGCCGGGACTTGGGTCACCGGGGAGCTGTTTTTT.

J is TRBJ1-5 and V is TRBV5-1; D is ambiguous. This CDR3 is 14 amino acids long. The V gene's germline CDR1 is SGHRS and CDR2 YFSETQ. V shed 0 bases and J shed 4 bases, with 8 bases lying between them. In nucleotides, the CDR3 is TGCGCCAGCAGCTTGGACGGGTTGAATCAGCCCCAGCATTTT. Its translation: CASSLDGLNQPQHF.

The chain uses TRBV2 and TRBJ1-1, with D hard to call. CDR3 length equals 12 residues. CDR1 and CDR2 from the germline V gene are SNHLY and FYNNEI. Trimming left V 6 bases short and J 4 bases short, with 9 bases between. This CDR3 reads CASRPFSTEAFF. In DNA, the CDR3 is TGTGCCAGCAGGCCTTTCAGCACTGAAGCTTTCTTT.

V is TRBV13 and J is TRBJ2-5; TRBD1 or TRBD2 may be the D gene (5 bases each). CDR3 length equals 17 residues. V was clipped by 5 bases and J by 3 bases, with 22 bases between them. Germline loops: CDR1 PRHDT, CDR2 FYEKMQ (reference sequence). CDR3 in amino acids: CASSLRVGTRTEETQYF. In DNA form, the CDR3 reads TGTGCCAGCAGCCTGCGGGTGGGGACGAGGACCGAAGAGACCCAGTACTTC. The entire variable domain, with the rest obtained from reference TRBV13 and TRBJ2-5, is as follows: AAGVIQSPRHLIKEKRETATLKCYPIPRHDTVYWYQQGPGQDPQFLISFYEKMQSDKGSIPDRFSAQQFSDYHSELNMSSLELGDSALYFCASSLRVGTRTEETQYFGPGTRLLVL.

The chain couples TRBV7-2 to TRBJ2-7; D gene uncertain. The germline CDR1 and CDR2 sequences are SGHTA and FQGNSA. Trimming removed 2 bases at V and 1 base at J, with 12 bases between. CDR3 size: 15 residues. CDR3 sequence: CASSLTVGGSYEQYV. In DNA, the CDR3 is TGTGCCAGCAGCTTAACTGTCGGCGGTTCCTACGAGCAGTACGTC.